Below, one T cell receptor (beta chain) is given with its context. The target antigen is unknown. Each donor was healthy, and each was a bone marrow donor. The sample comes from a study of cytomegalovirus exposure and HLA in healthy donors. Findings and caveats of the study: Later analysis showed most CMV-associated TCR beta chains appearing HLA-restricted.

Trimming took 7 bases from V and 0 from J; bases not matched to a gene: 4. From germline, CDR1 is MNHNY and CDR2 SVGAGI (reference sequence). CDR3 length equals 15 residues. Both 60 Vbeta primers and 13 Jbeta primers went into the PCR. Measured with immunoSEQ multiplex PCR; TCRdb has only the in-frame clones, and not every one. Here the sample spans around 150,000 clones, approximately 80% being singletons. The sample taken for sequencing was PBMCs. The chain employs TRBV6-6 and TRBJ2-2; 8 positions agree with TRBD2. The clonotype was recovered from a man aged 18 to 35 in good health and CMV-seropositive. CDR3 protein: CASNRGGANTGELFF. CDR3 nucleotides: TGTGCCAGCAACCGGGGGGGCGCGAACACCGGGGAGCTGTTTTTT.